A selection of T cell receptor beta chains follows, all from one sample in a study of blood T cell repertoires in COVID-19. TCRdb's copy holds only in-frame clones and misses some; the assay was immunoSEQ multiplex PCR. The sample consists of approximately 280,000 clones, approximately 91% of them appearing once. Sequenced: peripheral blood. Receptors were obtained from a man between 18 and 29 years old with active or convalescent COVID-19. The CDR3 runs from the conserved cysteine through the conserved F or W. The order of the fields is V gene, D gene, J gene, clone size, CDR3 DNA, CDR3 protein. A D gene is named only where the DNA matches it firmly. Rows give clone size only sometimes, using once, few, many, or a class for an expanded clone.

>TRBV27|TRBD1|TRBJ2-2|-
TGTGCCAGCAGTCCAAGCACAGGGGCCGGGGAGCTGTTTTTT
CASSPSTGAGELFF
>TRBV2|TRBD2|TRBJ2-1|-
TGTGCCAGCACGCGGACTAGCGGGAGCTCCTACAATGAGCAGTTCTTC
CASTRTSGSSYNEQFF
>TRBV19|TRBD1|TRBJ1-2|-
TGTGCCAGTAGTCCGGCGACAGGGGGCGGCTATGGCTACACCTTC
CASSPATGGGYGYTF
>TRBV6-6|-|TRBJ1-6|-
TGTGCCAGCAGCCCCAGAGGGGGGGGCCACTCACCCCTCCACTTT
CASSPRGGGHSPLHF
>TRBV5-6|-|TRBJ2-1|-
TGTGCCAGCAGCTTGGTTGGTCAGACCTACAATGAGCAGTTCTTC
CASSLVGQTYNEQFF
>TRBV18|-|TRBJ1-5|-
TGTGCCAGCTCACCAGGTAAGGGGTCGAGTCAGCCCCAGCATTTT
CASSPGKGSSQPQHF
>TRBV5-6|-|TRBJ2-7|-
TGTGCCAGCAGCTTGTCAGGGCGATCCTACGAGCAGTACTTC
CASSLSGRSYEQYF
>TRBV6-2/TRBV6-3|TRBD1|TRBJ1-4|-
TGTGCCAGCAGTTTTCCGGGACAGGGGGATTGGACTAATGAAAAACTGTTTTTT
CASSFPGQGDWTNEKLFF
>TRBV10-3|TRBD1|TRBJ1-2|-
TGTGCCATCAGTGCCTCCCGGACAGGGGATTTCTATGGCTACACCTTC
CAISASRTGDFYGYTF
>TRBV10-3|TRBD2|TRBJ2-5|-
TGTGCCATCAGTGAGCCCCTCGGGCTAGCGGGAGAGGAGACCCAGTACTTC
CAISEPLGLAGEETQYF
>TRBV18|TRBD1|TRBJ1-2|once
TGTGCCAGCTCAGACAGGGGTCCGGCCTATGGCTACACCTTC
CASSDRGPAYGYTF
>TRBV6-2/TRBV6-3|-|TRBJ1-1|once
TGTGCCAGCAGTTCAACAGAGAGCACTGAAGCTTTCTTT
CASSSTESTEAFF
>TRBV5-1|TRBD2|TRBJ2-1|-
TGCGCCAGCAGCCAGCGGGGGGACTACAATGAGCAGTTCTTC
CASSQRGDYNEQFF
>TRBV6-5|TRBD1|TRBJ1-6|-
TGTGCCAGCAGTTTCCACTCGGGACAGGGGAATTCACCCCTCCACTTT
CASSFHSGQGNSPLHF
>TRBV12-3/TRBV12-4|-|TRBJ2-7|-
TGTGCCAGCAGTTTAGTAGCCTACGAGCAGTACTTC
CASSLVAYEQYF
>TRBV6-5|-|TRBJ1-1|-
TGTGCCAGCAGTCTGCGGTTAGACACTGAAGCTTTCTTT
CASSLRLDTEAFF
>TRBV27|TRBD1|TRBJ2-7|-
TGTGCCGGCAGCTGGGGACAGGAGGCCTACGAGCAGTACTTC
CAGSWGQEAYEQYF
>TRBV7-2|TRBD1|TRBJ1-4|-
TGTGCCAGCAGCACCCGCAGGACAGGGGCTGTCGGGCTTGATGAAAAACTGTTTTTT
CASSTRRTGAVGLDEKLFF
>TRBV4-1|-|TRBJ1-1|-
TGCGCCAGCAGCCAAGGGTCCTTAGCTGAAGCTTTCTTT
CASSQGSLAEAFF
>TRBV3-1/TRBV3-2|-|TRBJ1-2|-
TGTGCCAGCAGCCAAGATCTGGAAGGGGTTGGCTACACCTTC
CASSQDLEGVGYTF
>TRBV27|-|TRBJ2-7|-
TGTGCCAGCAGTTTTGGGGCAAATTCCTACGAGCAGTACTTC
CASSFGANSYEQYF
>TRBV18|-|TRBJ2-7|-
TGTGCCAGCTCACCATTCACCAGCGGGGGGACAGGCGAGCAGTACTTC
CASSPFTSGGTGEQYF
>TRBV9|TRBD1|TRBJ2-2|-
TGTGCCAGCAGCGGGCTACAGGGGACGAACACCGGGGAGCTGTTTTTT
CASSGLQGTNTGELFF
>TRBV9|-|TRBJ1-6|-
TGTGCCAGCAGCGGAGGTTCGGTGGGGCCAGGGCCTAATTCACCCCTCCACTTT
CASSGGSVGPGPNSPLHF
>TRBV5-8|-|TRBJ2-7|few
TGTGCCAGCAGCTTGATCGGACAGATCTACGAGCAGTACTTC
CASSLIGQIYEQYF
>TRBV5-1|-|TRBJ1-2|-
TGCGCCAGCAGCTTGGCGGGGGAGGCCTATGGCTACACCTTC
CASSLAGEAYGYTF
>TRBV24-1|-|TRBJ2-1|-
TGTGCCACCAGTGACCGGGCGGGGCCTCGAGAGGCGGATGAGCAGTTCTTC
CATSDRAGPREADEQFF
>TRBV6-5|TRBD1|TRBJ1-6|-
TGTGCCAGGACCCCGGACAGGGCTTCACCCCTCCACTTT
CARTPDRASPLHF
>TRBV5-4|TRBD1|TRBJ1-2|-
TGTGCCAGCAGCCAAGACAGGGGGATATCTGGCTACACCTTC
CASSQDRGISGYTF
>TRBV5-1|TRBD1|TRBJ2-7|-
TGCGCCAGCAGCTTGGAGTCAGGGGGCCCTCTCCTTTACTTC
CASSLESGGPLLYF
>TRBV10-1|-|TRBJ2-4|-
TGCGCCAGCAGTGGGCCCCCCGGGGACATTCAGTACTTC
CASSGPPGDIQYF
>TRBV7-9|TRBD1|TRBJ1-3|-
TGTGCCAGCAGCCCCGGGACAGGCTCCGGAAACACCATATATTTT
CASSPGTGSGNTIYF
>TRBV5-4|-|TRBJ1-2|-
TGTGCCAGCAGCCTACAGGGAACTAACTATGGCTACACCTTC
CASSLQGTNYGYTF
>TRBV3-1/TRBV3-2|-|TRBJ2-2|-
TGTGCCAGCAACCCAGGGACTTTGACGAACACCGGGGAGCTGTTTTTT
CASNPGTLTNTGELFF
>TRBV27|TRBD2|TRBJ2-6|-
TGTGCCAGCAGTTTGGTCGGGGGGGTTTTGTTAGGGGCCAACGTCCTGACTTTC
CASSLVGGVLLGANVLTF
>TRBV29-1|-|TRBJ2-3|-
TGCAGCGTGCACAGAAAATCAAGCGGCTCAGATACGCAGTATTTT
CSVHRKSSGSDTQYF
>TRBV4-3|-|TRBJ1-5|-
TGCGCCAGCAGCCAAGCGCGGGATTGGCCCCAGCATTTT
CASSQARDWPQHF
>TRBV11-2|-|TRBJ1-2|-
TGTGCCAGCAGCTTAGACGGAGTCTATGGCTACACCTTC
CASSLDGVYGYTF
>TRBV4-1|TRBD1|TRBJ1-1|-
TGCGCCAGCAGCCAAGACCCACCAGGGGGCACTGAAGCTTTCTTT
CASSQDPPGGTEAFF
>TRBV19|TRBD2|TRBJ2-2|-
TGTGCCAGTAGGCCCGGGACTAGCGGTGGGGAGCTGTTTTTT
CASRPGTSGGELFF
>TRBV7-9|-|TRBJ2-7|-
TGTGCCAGCAGCCAACCCTACTCCAGGGATAGCGAGCAGTACTTC
CASSQPYSRDSEQYF
>TRBV27|TRBD1|TRBJ1-1|-
TGTGCCAGCAGTCCGGACAGGATGAACACTGAAGCTTTCTTT
CASSPDRMNTEAFF
>TRBV7-3|TRBD1|TRBJ1-1|-
TGTGCCAGCAGCCCAGGGACAGGGGGAAACACTGAAGCTTTCTTT
CASSPGTGGNTEAFF
>TRBV27|TRBD1|TRBJ1-1|-
TGTGCCAGCAGGACAGGGGGCTTCACTGAAGCTTTCTTT
CASRTGGFTEAFF
>TRBV10-2|TRBD1|TRBJ2-1|-
TGCGCCAGCAGTGAGTCGACGGGACAGGGAACCGCCAATGAGCAGTTCTTC
CASSESTGQGTANEQFF
>TRBV11-2|TRBD1|TRBJ2-2|-
TGTGCCAGCAACCGTGGACAGGCGAGCGGGGAGCTGTTTTTT
CASNRGQASGELFF
>TRBV3-1/TRBV3-2|-|TRBJ2-1|-
TGTGCCAGCAGCCAAGGAGTGGGACGGGGGAAACTGAAGGAGCAGTTCTTC
CASSQGVGRGKLKEQFF
>TRBV5-6|TRBD1|TRBJ1-5|-
TGTGCCAGCAGCTTAGGACGGACAGGGCCGAAGCAGCCCCAGCATTTT
CASSLGRTGPKQPQHF
>TRBV11-2|TRBD2|TRBJ2-3|-
TGTGCCAGCAGCTTAGTGGCGGGGGGGAGCACAGATACGCAGTATTTT
CASSLVAGGSTDTQYF
>TRBV13|TRBD1|TRBJ1-4|-
TGTGCCAGCAGCTTAGGACAGGGGAGTGAAAAACTGTTTTTT
CASSLGQGSEKLFF
>TRBV18|-|TRBJ2-2|-
TGTGCCAGCTCACCACGGTCGGCAGGTTTCACCGGGGAGCTGTTTTTT
CASSPRSAGFTGELFF
>TRBV7-2|-|TRBJ2-7|-
TGTGCCAGCAGCTTAGTCCCGGAGGCCTTCGAGCAGTACTTC
CASSLVPEAFEQYF
>TRBV7-7|-|TRBJ2-5|-
TGTGCCAGCAGCTTACTTCGGGGTGGGGAGACCCAGTACTTC
CASSLLRGGETQYF